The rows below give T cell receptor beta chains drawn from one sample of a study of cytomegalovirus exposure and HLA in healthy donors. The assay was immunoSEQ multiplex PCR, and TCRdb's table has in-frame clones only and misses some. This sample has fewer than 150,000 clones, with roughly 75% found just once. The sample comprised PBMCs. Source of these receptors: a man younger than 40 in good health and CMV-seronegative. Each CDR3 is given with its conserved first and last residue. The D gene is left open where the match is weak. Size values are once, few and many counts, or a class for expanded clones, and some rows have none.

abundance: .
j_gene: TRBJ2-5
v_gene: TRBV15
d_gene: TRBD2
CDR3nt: TGTGCCACCAGCAGAGATCGCCTAGCGGGAGTAGAGACCCAGTACTTC
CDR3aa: CATSRDRLAGVETQYF

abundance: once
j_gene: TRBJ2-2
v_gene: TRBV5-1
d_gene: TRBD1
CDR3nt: TGCGCCAGCAGCTTTGACGGCAGGGGGCCCACCGGGGAGCTGTTTTTT
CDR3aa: CASSFDGRGPTGELFF

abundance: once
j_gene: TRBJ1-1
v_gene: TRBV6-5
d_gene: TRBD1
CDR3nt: TGTGCCAGCAGCCAGGGGGTTCGGAGCACTGAAGCTTTCTTT
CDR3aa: CASSQGVRSTEAFF

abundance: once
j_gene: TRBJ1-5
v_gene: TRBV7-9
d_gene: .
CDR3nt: TGTTCCAGCACCATAGGGGGTTTCGGCAATCAGCCCCAGCATTTT
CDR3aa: CSSTIGGFGNQPQHF

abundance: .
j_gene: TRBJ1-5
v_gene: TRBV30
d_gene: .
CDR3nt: TGTGCCTGGTCACTCGGGGGGGATCAGCCCCAGCATTTT
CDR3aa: CAWSLGGDQPQHF

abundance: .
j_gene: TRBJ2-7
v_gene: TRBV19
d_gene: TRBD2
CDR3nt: TGTGCCAGTAGCCCTAGCGGGAGTTCCTACGAGCAGTACTTC
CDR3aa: CASSPSGSSYEQYF

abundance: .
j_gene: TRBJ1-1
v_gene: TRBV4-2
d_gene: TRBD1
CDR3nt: TGTGCCAGCAGCCATGAACAGGGGATGAACACTGAAGCTTTCTTT
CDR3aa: CASSHEQGMNTEAFF

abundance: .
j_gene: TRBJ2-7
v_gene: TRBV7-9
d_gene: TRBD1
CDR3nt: TGTGCCAGCAGACCCGACAGGGGGCCCAACGAGCAGTACTTC
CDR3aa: CASRPDRGPNEQYF

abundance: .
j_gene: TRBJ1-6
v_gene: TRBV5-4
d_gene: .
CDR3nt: TGTGCCAGCAGCTCCCAACAGGGTGATAATTCACCCCTCCACTTT
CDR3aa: CASSSQQGDNSPLHF

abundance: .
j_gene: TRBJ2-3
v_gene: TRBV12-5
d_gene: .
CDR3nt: TGTGCTAGTGGTTTGGTATTTTCAGGGGATACAGATACGCAGTATTTT
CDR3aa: CASGLVFSGDTDTQYF

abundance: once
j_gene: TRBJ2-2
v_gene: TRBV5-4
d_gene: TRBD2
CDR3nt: TGTGCCAGCAGCTTGAACGAACTTAGCGGGACCCACACTAAAACCGGGGAGCTGTTTTTT
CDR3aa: CASSLNELSGTHTKTGELFF

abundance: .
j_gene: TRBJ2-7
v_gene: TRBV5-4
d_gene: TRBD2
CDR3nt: TGTGCCAGCAGACTAAATACGGGACTAATTGGCGGTGAGCAGTACTTC
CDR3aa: CASRLNTGLIGGEQYF

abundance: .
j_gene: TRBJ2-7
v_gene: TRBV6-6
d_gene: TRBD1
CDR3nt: TGTGCCAGCAGTGCGACAGGGGACGAGCAGTACTTC
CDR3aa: CASSATGDEQYF

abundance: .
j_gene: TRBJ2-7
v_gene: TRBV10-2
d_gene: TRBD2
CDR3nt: TGCGCCAGCTATAGCGGGATCGTCTACGAGCAGTACTTC
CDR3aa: CASYSGIVYEQYF

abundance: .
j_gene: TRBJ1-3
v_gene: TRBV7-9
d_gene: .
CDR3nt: TGTGCCAGCAGCACTTTTACAGGGTACCCCTCTGGAAACACCATATATTTT
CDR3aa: CASSTFTGYPSGNTIYF

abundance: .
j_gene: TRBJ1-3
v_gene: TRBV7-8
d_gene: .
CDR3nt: TGTGCCAGCAGCCCCTCAAGTCGGGCAGGGTACTCTGGAAACACCATATATTTT
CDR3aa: CASSPSSRAGYSGNTIYF

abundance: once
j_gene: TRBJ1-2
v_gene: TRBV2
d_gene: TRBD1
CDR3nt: TGTGCCAGCAGTGGGGGACAGGGCTATGGCTACACCTTC
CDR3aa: CASSGGQGYGYTF

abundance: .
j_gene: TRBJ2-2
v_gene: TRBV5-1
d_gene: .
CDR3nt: TGCGCCAGCAGCTCCCGGAACACCGGGGAGCTGTTTTTT
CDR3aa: CASSSRNTGELFF

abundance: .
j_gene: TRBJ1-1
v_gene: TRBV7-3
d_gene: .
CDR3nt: TGTGCCAGCAGACAGAAATCGAACACTGAAGCTTTCTTT
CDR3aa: CASRQKSNTEAFF

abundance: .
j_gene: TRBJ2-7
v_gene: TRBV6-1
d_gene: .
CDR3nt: TGTGCCAGCAGGGGGGGGCGGGGAAGCTCCTACGAGCAGTACTTC
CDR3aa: CASRGGRGSSYEQYF

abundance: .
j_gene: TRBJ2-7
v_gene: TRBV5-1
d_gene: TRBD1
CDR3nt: TGCGCCAGCAGCTTGGCCCAGGGGGCTAGGTCCTACGAGCAGTACTTC
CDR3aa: CASSLAQGARSYEQYF

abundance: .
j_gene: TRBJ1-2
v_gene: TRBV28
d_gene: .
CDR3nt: TGTGCCAGCAGTTTGTGGACAGATGGCTACACCTTC
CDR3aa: CASSLWTDGYTF

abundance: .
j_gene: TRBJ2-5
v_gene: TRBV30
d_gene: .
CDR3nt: TGTTCCTGGAGTGGGGGAGTGGAGACCCAGTACTTC
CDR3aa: CSWSGGVETQYF

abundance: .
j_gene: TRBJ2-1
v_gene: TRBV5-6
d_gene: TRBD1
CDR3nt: TGTGCCAGCAGCTTGACCGGGACAGGGGGGGAGCAGTTCTTC
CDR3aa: CASSLTGTGGEQFF

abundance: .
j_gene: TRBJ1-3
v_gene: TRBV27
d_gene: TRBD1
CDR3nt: TGTGCCAGCAGTCCCAGACAGGGTTTAACCATATATTTT
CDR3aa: CASSPRQGLTIYF